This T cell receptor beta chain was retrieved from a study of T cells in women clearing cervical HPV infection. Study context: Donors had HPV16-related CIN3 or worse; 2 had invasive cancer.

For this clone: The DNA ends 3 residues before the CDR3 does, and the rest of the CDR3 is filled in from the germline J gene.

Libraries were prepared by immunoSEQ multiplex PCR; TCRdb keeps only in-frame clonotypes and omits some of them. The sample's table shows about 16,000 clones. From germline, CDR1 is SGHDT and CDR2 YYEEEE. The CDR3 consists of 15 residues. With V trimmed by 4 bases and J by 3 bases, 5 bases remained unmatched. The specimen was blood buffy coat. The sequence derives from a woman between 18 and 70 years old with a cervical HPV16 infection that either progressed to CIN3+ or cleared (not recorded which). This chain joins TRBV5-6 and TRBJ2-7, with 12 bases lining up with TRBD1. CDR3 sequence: CASSVRDRGLYEQYF. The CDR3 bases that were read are TGTGCCAGCAGCGTCCGGGACAGGGGGCTCTACGAG.